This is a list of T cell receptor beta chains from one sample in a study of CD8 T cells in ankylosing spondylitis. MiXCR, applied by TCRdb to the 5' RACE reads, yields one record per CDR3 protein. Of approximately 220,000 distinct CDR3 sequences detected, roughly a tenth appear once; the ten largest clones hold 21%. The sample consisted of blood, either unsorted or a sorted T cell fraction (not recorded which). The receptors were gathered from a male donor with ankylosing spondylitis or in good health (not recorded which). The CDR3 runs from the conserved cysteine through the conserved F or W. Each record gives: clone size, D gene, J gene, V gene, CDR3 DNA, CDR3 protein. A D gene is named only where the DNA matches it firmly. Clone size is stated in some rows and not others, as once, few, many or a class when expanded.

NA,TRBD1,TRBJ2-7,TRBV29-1,TGCAGCGTTGAGGGGCAGGGGGCCTACGAGCAGTACTTC,CSVEGQGAYEQYF
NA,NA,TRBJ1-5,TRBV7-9,TGTGCCAGCAGCGATACCGGGGAAGGGAGGAATCAGCCCCAGCATTTT,CASSDTGEGRNQPQHF
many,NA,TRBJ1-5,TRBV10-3,TGTGCCATCAGTGAGTCGATGGATGGGCAGCCCCAGCATTTT,CAISESMDGQPQHF
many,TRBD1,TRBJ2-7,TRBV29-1,TGCAGCGCCGGGACCAGGGGGCCCCCCTACGAGCAGTACTTC,CSAGTRGPPYEQYF
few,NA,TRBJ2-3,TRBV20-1,TGCAGTGCTAGCTTTGAGGGCCCAGATACGCAGTATTTT,CSASFEGPDTQYF
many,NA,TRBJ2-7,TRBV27,TGTGCCAGCAGTTTGTCGCGGAGGGGCCGGAACGAGCAGTACTTC,CASSLSRRGRNEQYF
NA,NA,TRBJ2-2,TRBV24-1,TGTGCCACCAGTGAAAACAAACAGGGTACCACCGGGGAGCTGTTTTTT,CATSENKQGTTGELFF
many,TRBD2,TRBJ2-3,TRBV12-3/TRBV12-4,TGTGCCAGCAGTGCTATAGCGGGGGTCACAGATACGCAGTATTTT,CASSAIAGVTDTQYF
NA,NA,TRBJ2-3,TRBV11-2,TGTGCCAGCAGCACATCCAGGGTACGAGATACGCAGTATTTT,CASSTSRVRDTQYF
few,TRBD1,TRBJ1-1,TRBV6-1,TGTGCCAGCGGAGGGACAGGGTATACTGAAGCTTTCTTT,CASGGTGYTEAFF
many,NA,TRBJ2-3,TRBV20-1,TGCAGTGCTATCCCCAACGGAGCGGGCACAGATACGCAGTATTTT,CSAIPNGAGTDTQYF
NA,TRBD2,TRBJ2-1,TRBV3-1,TGTGCCAGCAGCTTAGCGGGCGCACGCCCCTACAATGAGCAGTTCTTC,CASSLAGARPYNEQFF
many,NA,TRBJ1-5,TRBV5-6,TGTGCCAGCAGCTTGCCCCCGGGCCGCCGAACGTATAGCAATCAGCCCCAGCATTTT,CASSLPPGRRTYSNQPQHF
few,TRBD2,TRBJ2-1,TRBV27,TGTGCCAGCAGTTTTAGGGGCGGGGGTCCTGTAGATGAGCAGTTCTTC,CASSFRGGGPVDEQFF
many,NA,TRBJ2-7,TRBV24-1,TGTGCCACCAGTGATTCGACAGGATACGAGCAGTACTTC,CATSDSTGYEQYF
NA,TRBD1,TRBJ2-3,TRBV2,TGTGCCAGCAGTGCGACGCCACCCGGGACAGACTTCGTAGATACGCCGTATTTT,CASSATPPGTDFVDTPYF
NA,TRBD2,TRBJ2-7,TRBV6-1,TGTGCCAGCAGATCAGCGGGGCTCTCCTACGAGCAGTACTTC,CASRSAGLSYEQYF
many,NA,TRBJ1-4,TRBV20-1,TGCAGTGCTAGAGGTCTCCCAGAGAATGAAAAACTGTTTTTT,CSARGLPENEKLFF
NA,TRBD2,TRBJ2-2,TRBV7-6,TGTGCCAGCAGCCCAACTAGCGGGGCGAACACCGGGGAGCTGTTTTTT,CASSPTSGANTGELFF
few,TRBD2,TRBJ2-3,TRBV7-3,TGTGCCAGCAGCTTAGGACTAGGTGCCCACACAGATACGCAGTATTTT,CASSLGLGAHTDTQYF
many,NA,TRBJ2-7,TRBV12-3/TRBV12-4,TGTGCCAGCGGCTCAACAGGCTCCTACGAGCAGTACTTC,CASGSTGSYEQYF
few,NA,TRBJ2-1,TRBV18,TGTGCCAGCTCAACGACACTAGCTCTTGAGCAGTTCTTC,CASSTTLALEQFF
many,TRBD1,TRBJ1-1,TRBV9,TGTGCCAGCAGCGTAGCGACAGGGGCTGGCACTGAAGCTTTCTTT,CASSVATGAGTEAFF
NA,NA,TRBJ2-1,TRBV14,TGTGCCAGCAGCCAAGATTGGGCGGACCACCCTATGAATGAGCAGTTCTTC,CASSQDWADHPMNEQFF
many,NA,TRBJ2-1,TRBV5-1,TGCGCCAGCAGCTTGCCGCAGGCGGAGATATACAATGAGCAGTTCTTC,CASSLPQAEIYNEQFF
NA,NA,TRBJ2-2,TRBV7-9,TGTGCCAGCAGCTTGGACAGCGGTGGCGGGGAGCTGTTTTTT,CASSLDSGGGELFF
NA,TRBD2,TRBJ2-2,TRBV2,TGTGCCAGCAGTGTGAGGTCTAGCGGGGGAGCCGGGGAGCTGTTTTTT,CASSVRSSGGAGELFF
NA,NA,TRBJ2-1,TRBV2,TGTGCCAGCACGAGGCGAGGGGGGGGCGGTTCCTACAATGAGCAGTTCTTC,CASTRRGGGGSYNEQFF
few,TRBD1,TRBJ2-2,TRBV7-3,TGTGCCAGCAGCCGAGACAGGGGGTCCCCCGGGGAGCTGTTTTTT,CASSRDRGSPGELFF
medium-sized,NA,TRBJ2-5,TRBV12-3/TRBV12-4,TGTGCCAGCAGCTTAAGGGGAGGCCAAGAGACCCAGTACTTC,CASSLRGGQETQYF
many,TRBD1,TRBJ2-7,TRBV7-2,TGTGCCAGCAGCCCCCGGGACAGGGATATCTACGAGCAGTACTTC,CASSPRDRDIYEQYF
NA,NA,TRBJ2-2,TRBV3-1,TGTGCCAGCACCTCCGTGACAAAGAGCACCGGGGAGCTGTTTTTT,CASTSVTKSTGELFF
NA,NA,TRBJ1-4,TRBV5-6,TGTGCCAGCAGCTTCGGAGAGGGAGATCGGCTGTTTTTT,CASSFGEGDRLFF
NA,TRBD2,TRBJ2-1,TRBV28,TGTGCCAGCAGTGAGCTTTCGGGGGGTCCCTACAATGAGCAGTTCTTC,CASSELSGGPYNEQFF
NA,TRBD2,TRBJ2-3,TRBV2,TGTGCCAGCAGTGTAATGGCTAGCGGGGGGGTTGGGACAGATACGCAGTATTTT,CASSVMASGGVGTDTQYF
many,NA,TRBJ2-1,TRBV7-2,TGTGCCAGCAGCTTCGGACTGAACAATGAGCAGTTCTTC,CASSFGLNNEQFF
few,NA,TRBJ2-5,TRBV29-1,TGCAGCGTTGATTTTCCACGTTACGCGAAAGACCAAGAGACCCAGTACTTC,CSVDFPRYAKDQETQYF
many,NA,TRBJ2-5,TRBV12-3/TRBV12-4,TGTGCCAGCAGACTACTCCCGGAACAAGAGACCCAGTACTTC,CASRLLPEQETQYF
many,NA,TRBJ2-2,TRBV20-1,TGCAGTGCTAGGGAACTAGGAACCGGGGAGCTGTTTTTT,CSARELGTGELFF
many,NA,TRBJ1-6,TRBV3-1,TGTGCCAGCAGCCAAGATCACGGGACAACTTCACCCCTCCACTTT,CASSQDHGTTSPLHF
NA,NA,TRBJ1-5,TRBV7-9,TGTGCCAGCAGATCCGGCGTAGGTAATCAGCCCCAGCATTTT,CASRSGVGNQPQHF
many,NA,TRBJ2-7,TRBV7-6,TGTGCCAGCAGCGGCTTCGACAGAGCCTACGAGCAGTACTTC,CASSGFDRAYEQYF
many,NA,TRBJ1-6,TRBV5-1,TGCGCCAGCAGCTTGGAAGGGCATAATTCACCCCTCCACTTT,CASSLEGHNSPLHF
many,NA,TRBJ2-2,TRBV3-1,TGTGCCAGCAGCCTCACCGGGGGTCCCGGGGAGCTGTTTTTT,CASSLTGGPGELFF
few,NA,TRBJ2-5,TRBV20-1,TGCAGTGCTAGGTTTGGGTCCCAAGGGACCCAGTACTTC,CSARFGSQGTQYF